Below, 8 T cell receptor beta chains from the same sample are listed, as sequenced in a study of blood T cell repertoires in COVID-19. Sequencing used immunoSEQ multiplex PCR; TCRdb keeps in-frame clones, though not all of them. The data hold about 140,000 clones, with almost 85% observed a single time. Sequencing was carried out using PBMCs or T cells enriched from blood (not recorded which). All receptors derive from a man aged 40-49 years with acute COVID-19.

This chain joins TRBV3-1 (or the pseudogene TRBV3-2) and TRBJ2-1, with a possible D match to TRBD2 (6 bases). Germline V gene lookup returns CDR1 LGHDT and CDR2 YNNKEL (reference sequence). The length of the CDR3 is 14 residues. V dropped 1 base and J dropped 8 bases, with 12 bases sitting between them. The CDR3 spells CASSQGTKVDEQFF. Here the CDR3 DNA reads TGTGCCAGCAGCCAAGGGACTAAGGTCGATGAGCAGTTCTTC.

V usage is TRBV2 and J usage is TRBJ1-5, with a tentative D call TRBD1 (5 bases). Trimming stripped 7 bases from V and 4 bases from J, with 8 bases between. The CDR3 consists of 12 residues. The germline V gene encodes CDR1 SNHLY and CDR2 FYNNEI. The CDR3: CASKRGNQPQHF. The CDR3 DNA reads TGTGCCAGCAAACGGGGGAATCAGCCCCAGCATTTT.

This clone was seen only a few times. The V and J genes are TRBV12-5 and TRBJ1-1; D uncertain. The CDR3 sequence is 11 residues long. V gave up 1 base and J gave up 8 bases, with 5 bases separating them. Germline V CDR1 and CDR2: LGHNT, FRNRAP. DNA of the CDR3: TGTGCTAGTGGTTTGGGGCAGGAAGCTTTCTTT. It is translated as CASGLGQEAFF.

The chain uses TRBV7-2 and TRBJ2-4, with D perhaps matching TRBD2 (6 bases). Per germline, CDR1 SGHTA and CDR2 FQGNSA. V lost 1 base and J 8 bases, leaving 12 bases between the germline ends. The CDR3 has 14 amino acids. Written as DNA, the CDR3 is TGTGCCAGCAGCTTAGGTCCGGGCGGGGACATTCAGTACTTC. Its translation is CASSLGPGGDIQYF.

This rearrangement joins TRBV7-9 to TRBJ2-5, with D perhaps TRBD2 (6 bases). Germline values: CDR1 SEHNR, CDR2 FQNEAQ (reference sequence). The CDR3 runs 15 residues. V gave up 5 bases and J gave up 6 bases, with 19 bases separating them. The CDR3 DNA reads TGTGCCAGCAGCCGAGGGTTGGAGGGTGGAAAGACCCAGTACTTC. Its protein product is CASSRGLEGGKTQYF.

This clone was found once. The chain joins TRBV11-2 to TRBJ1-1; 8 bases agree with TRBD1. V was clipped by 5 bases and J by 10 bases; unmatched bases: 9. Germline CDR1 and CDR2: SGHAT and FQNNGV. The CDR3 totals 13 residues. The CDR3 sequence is CASSGQGWGRAFF. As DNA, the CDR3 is TGTGCCAGCAGCGGACAGGGTTGGGGTAGAGCTTTCTTT.

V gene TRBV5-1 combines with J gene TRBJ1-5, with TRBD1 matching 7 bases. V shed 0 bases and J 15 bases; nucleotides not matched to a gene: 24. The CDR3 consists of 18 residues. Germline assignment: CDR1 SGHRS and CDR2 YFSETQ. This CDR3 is CASSLGSLQGFLQGALHF. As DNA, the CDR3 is TGCGCCAGCAGCTTGGGTAGTTTACAGGGGTTTCTCCAAGGGGCCCTGCATTTT. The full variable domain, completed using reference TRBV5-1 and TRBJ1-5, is KAGVTQTPRYLIKTRGQQVTLSCSPISGHRSVSWYQQTPGQGLQFLFEYFSETQRNKGNFPGRFSGRQFSNSRSEMNVSTLELGDSALYLCASSLGSLQGFLQGALHFGDGTRLSIL.

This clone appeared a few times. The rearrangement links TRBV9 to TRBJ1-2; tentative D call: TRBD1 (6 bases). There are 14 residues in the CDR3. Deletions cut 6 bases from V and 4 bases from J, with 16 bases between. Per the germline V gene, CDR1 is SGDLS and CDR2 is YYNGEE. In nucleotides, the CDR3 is TGTGCCAGCACCCGTGTCGGACAGACCTATGGCTACACCTTC. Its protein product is CASTRVGQTYGYTF.